This T cell receptor beta chain stems from a study of T cell repertoires in breast cancer. Across the whole study: Average yield: roughly 510,000 sequences per sample and around 10 reads per input cell.

During the second nested PCR, blocking oligonucleotides suppressed genes that were not paired. TCRdb fed the emulsion pairing reads into MiXCR, producing one record per CDR3 protein. The repertoire holds about 40,000 distinct CDR3 sequences, with 45% to 55% as singletons. The expanded emulsion RT-PCR method captured paired alpha and beta chains from CD8+ T cells. Trimming cost V 0 bases and J 0 bases, with 7 bases left between them. Germline assignment: CDR1 SGHRS and CDR2 YFSETQ. This CDR3 spans 15 amino acids. This rearrangement joins TRBV5-1 to TRBJ2-1; D not certain. The sequence derives from a pool of human donors with breast cancer or a healthy control (not recorded which). The sample comprised CD8+ T cells. The chain's CDR3 is CASSLDLSSYNEQFF. CDR3 in DNA: TGCGCCAGCAGCTTGGACCTAAGCTCCTACAATGAGCAGTTCTTC.